The source of this T cell receptor beta chain is a study of control samples from healthy donors and cancer patients. V dropped 3 bases and J dropped 5; count of bases not matched to a gene: 2. The germline gives CDR1 LGHDT, CDR2 YNNKEL (reference sequence). There are 16 residues in the CDR3. Method: immunoSEQ multiplex PCR; TCRdb's copy keeps in-frame clones and lacks some. The sample lists around 250,000 clones; over 70% were seen once. The sample was PBMCs. The gene calls are TRBV3-1 (or the pseudogene TRBV3-2) and TRBJ1-6, with 12 bases fitting TRBD1. This clonotype originated in an older woman with lung cancer. The CDR3 DNA is TGTGCCAGCAGCCAGGGACAGGGGGCAAATAATTCACCCCTCCACTTT. Its translation: CASSQGQGANNSPLHF.